This T cell receptor (beta chain) stems from a study of blood T cell repertoires in COVID-19. On the study more broadly: Samples came from the United States, Italy and Spain, spanning acute and convalescent COVID-19. PBMCs, B-cell-depleted T cells, or T cells provided the cDNA or gDNA that made up the material.

This CDR3 has 14 amino acids. CDR1 KGHSH and CDR2 LQKENI come from the germline V gene. Trimming took 1 base from V and 2 from J, leaving 6 bases between them. In the authors' methods: By means of reference gene primer amplification, nucleated cell counts were estimated. Repertoires were generated with immunoSEQ multiplex PCR, while TCRdb's copy carries only in-frame clones and drops some. D and trimming were read from the DNA, whereas the V and J calls and clone size are those reported in that table. The sample lists 150,000 to 200,000 clones, 88% occurring once. This clone was seen more than once but under ten times.

This clonotype was sampled from a man aged 40-50 years with active or convalescent COVID-19. Sequencing was done on a sample of peripheral blood. The chain employs TRBV18 and TRBJ2-1; tentative D call: TRBD1 (6 bases). The CDR3 DNA is TGTGCCAGCTCACCACAGGGGGCCTACAATGAGCAGTTCTTC. The encoded protein is CASSPQGAYNEQFF.